Given below is one TCR beta chain in context. Its specificity is not known. The record originates from a study of a mutant IDH1 vaccine in newly diagnosed glioma. Study outcomes and limitations: Pseudoprogression showed no apparent link to changes in top peripheral T cell clonotypes.

Repertoires were generated with immunoSEQ multiplex PCR, while TCRdb's copy carries only in-frame clones and drops some. The sample gives more than 50,000 clones, approximately 89% of which show up once; 1.9% is in the top ten. Time point of the sample: week 11, during vaccination. With topical imiquimod, each dose of the vaccine consisted of 300 ug of mutant IDH1 20-mer peptide. Germline lookup yields CDR1 MDHEN and CDR2 SYDVKM. CDR3 length equals 16 residues. Trimming removed 2 bases at V and 6 bases at J, with 19 bases between. The sequence was collected from a man aged 35 to 55 with glioma. The source was PBMCs, collected from a glioma patient whose treatment included an IDH1 peptide vaccine. The chain has TRBV28 and TRBJ1-1; D is perhaps TRBD1 (6 bases). CDR3 bases: TGTGCCAGCAGTTTAGGGGTTAAGGGGGACGGCTCTGAAGCTTTCTTT. It encodes CASSLGVKGDGSEAFF.